Shown below are 7 T cell receptor beta chains from a single sample sequenced in a study of cytomegalovirus exposure and HLA in healthy donors. The PCR was carried out with 60 Vbeta primers and 13 Jbeta primers. Using immunoSEQ multiplex PCR, the repertoire was profiled, and TCRdb retains in-frame clones only, with some absent. This table has around 99,000 clones, roughly 80% appearing once. The sample taken for sequencing was PBMCs. These receptor sequences come from a woman aged 50 to 65 in good health and CMV-seropositive.

The J gene is TRBJ2-5, the V gene TRBV7-9; 9 bases align to TRBD2. The CDR3 totals 18 residues. The germline V gene has CDR1 SEHNR and CDR2 FQNEAQ (reference sequence). Germline trimming cut 1 base from V and 5 bases from J; bases unmatched to any gene: 14. The CDR3 is CASSLGSTGLASWETQYF. In nucleotides, the CDR3 is TGTGCCAGCAGCTTAGGGTCGACGGGACTAGCCTCGTGGGAGACCCAGTACTTC.

Notes on this clone: The junction departs from germline at one end; a sequencing error may be responsible. The chain is built from TRBV9 and TRBJ2-4; weak D call: TRBD1 (6 bases). Germline CDR1 and CDR2: SGDLS and YYNGEE. CDR3 length equals 14 residues. The DNA for the CDR3 is TGTGCCAGCAGCCCAGGGGTCTCCGAAAACAGTCAGTACTTC. Encoded protein: CASSPGVSENSQYF.

The CDR3 sequence is CASTPHQGYSPLHF. The CDR3 DNA is TGTGCCAGCACCCCTCACCAGGGGTATTCACCCCTCCACTTT. V gene TRBV11-2 combines with J gene TRBJ1-6, with D possibly being TRBD1 (6 bases). Germline CDR1 and CDR2: SGHAT and FQNNGV. V shed 7 bases and J shed 8 bases, with 15 bases lying between them. The CDR3 has 14 amino acids.

The rearrangement links TRBV18 to TRBJ2-3; 7 bases line up with TRBD2. V trimming: 1 base; J trimming: 1 base; junction bases outside the gene matches: 11. CDR1 and CDR2 (germline): KGHSH, LQKENI. This CDR3 spans 18 amino acids. In nucleotides, the CDR3 is TGTGCCAGCTCACCACAGAGTCGGAGCGGGGTCCGCACAGATACGCAGTATTTT. Translating gives CASSPQSRSGVRTDTQYF.

The chain is built from TRBV7-2 and TRBJ1-5; no reliable D call. This CDR3 has 13 amino acids. V shed 2 bases and J shed 6 bases, with 8 bases lying between them. Germline assignment: CDR1 SGHTA and CDR2 FQGNSA. The CDR3 reads CASSLIPFQPQHF. CDR3 nucleotides: TGTGCCAGCAGCTTAATTCCCTTTCAGCCCCAGCATTTT. The full variable domain, rest sourced from reference TRBV7-2 and TRBJ1-5, is GAGVSQSPSNKVTEKGKDVELRCDPISGHTALYWYRQSLGQGLEFLIYFQGNSAPDKSGLPSDRFSAERTGGSVSTLTIQRTQQEDSAVYLCASSLIPFQPQHFGDGTRLSIL.

This clone has more than one count but fewer than ten. The gene calls are TRBV9 and TRBJ2-7; D is undetermined. The V and J ends lost 0 bases and 0 bases respectively, with 10 bases between them. This CDR3 spans 15 amino acids. CDR1 is SGDLS, CDR2 YYNGEE, per germline. The CDR3 DNA sequence: TGTGCCAGCAGCGTAGGGCAGGCCTCCTCCTACGAGCAGTACTTC. Translated, it gives CASSVGQASSYEQYF.

This clone was seen more than once but under ten times. J is TRBJ1-1 and V is TRBV27; tentative D call: TRBD1 (6 bases). With 8 bases removed from V and 1 base from J, the gap between germline ends came to 14 bases. The V gene's germline CDR1 is MNHEY and CDR2 SMNVEV (reference sequence). The CDR3 consists of 14 residues. The DNA for the CDR3 is TGTGCCAGCTTCTCTACCAGGGGGAACACTGAAGCTTTCTTT. Protein sequence: CASFSTRGNTEAFF.